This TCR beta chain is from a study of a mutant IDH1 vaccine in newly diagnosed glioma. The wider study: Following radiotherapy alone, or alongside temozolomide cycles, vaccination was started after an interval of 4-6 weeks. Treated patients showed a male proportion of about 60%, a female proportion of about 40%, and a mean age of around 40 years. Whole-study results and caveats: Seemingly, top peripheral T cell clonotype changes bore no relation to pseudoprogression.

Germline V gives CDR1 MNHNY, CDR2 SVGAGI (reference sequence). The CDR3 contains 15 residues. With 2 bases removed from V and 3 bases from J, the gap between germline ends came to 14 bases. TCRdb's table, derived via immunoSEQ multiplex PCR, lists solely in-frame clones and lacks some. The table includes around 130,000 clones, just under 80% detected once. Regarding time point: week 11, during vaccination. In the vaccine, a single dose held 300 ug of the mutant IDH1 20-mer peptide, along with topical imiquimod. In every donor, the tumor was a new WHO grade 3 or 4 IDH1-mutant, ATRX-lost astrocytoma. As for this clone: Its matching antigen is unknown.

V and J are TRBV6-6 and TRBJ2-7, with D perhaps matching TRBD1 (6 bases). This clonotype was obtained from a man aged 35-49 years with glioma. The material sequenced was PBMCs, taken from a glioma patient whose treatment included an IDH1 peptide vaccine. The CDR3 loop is CASSYQDSPSYEQYF. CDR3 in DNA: TGTGCCAGCAGTTACCAGGACAGTCCTAGCTACGAGCAGTACTTC.